One and the same sample provided the 7 T cell receptor beta chains below, sequenced in a study of cytomegalovirus exposure and HLA in healthy donors (dated by TCRdb to about 2017). Library preparation employed the immunoSEQ multiplex PCR assay. The multiplex PCR relied on a mix of 60 forward primers for TCR Vbeta segments and 13 reverse primers for TCR Jbeta segments. The table comes from immuneACCESS by way of TCRdb, which keeps in-frame sequences with V and J called. Part of the clones is missing from these tables; in studies checked, under half for an unresolved V gene and the rest for unknown reasons. The sample profile shows approximately 78,000 clones; 60% to 75% of them were found once. Of the sample, about 20% falls within the top ten clones. Source material: PBMCs. Source of these receptors: a man in his forties or fifties in good health and CMV-seropositive.

The chain carries TRBV7-9 and TRBJ1-4, with 12 bases matching TRBD1. Looked up from germline, CDR1 is SEHNR and CDR2 is FQNEAQ (reference sequence). V shed 4 bases and J 7 bases; nucleotides not matched to a gene: 16. This CDR3 comprises 19 residues. DNA of the CDR3: TGTGCCAGCAGCTCGAATCCGGGACAGGGGGCGCTTGGAGGTGAAAAACTGTTTTTT. It encodes CASSSNPGQGALGGEKLFF.

This clone was picked up one time. This chain joins TRBV27 and TRBJ2-3; maybe TRBD2 (5 bases). Trimming took off 6 bases at V and 3 bases at J, with 16 bases between the two ends. Per the germline V gene, CDR1 is MNHEY and CDR2 is SMNVEV (reference sequence). The CDR3 has 15 residues. Here the CDR3 reads CASSLTPRGTDTQYF. CDR3 sequence (DNA): TGTGCCAGCAGCCTCACCCCCCGAGGGACAGATACGCAGTATTTT.

The J gene is TRBJ1-6, the V gene TRBV11-3; D unresolved. The CDR3 loop spans 15 amino acids. The V and J ends lost 0 bases and 0 bases respectively, with 3 bases between them. Germline values: CDR1 SGHNT, CDR2 YENEEA. The DNA for the CDR3 is TGTGCCAGCAGCTTAGATAGCTCCTATAATTCACCCCTCCACTTT. It specifies CASSLDSSYNSPLHF. Variable domain in full (rest from reference TRBV11-3 and TRBJ1-6): EAGVVQSPRYKIIEKKQPVAFWCNPISGHNTLYWYLQNLGQGPELLIRYENEEAVDDSQLPKDRFSAERLKGVDSTLKIQPAELGDSAVYLCASSLDSSYNSPLHFGNGTRLTVT.

The rearrangement links TRBV7-9 to TRBJ1-4; D possibly corresponds to TRBD1 (5 bases). The germline V and J ends were trimmed by 3 bases and 3 bases, with 11 bases remaining between them. The CDR3 runs 15 residues. The V gene's germline CDR1 is SEHNR and CDR2 FQNEAQ (reference sequence). CDR3 nucleotide sequence: TGTGCCAGCAGCTTCCAACAGGAACCTAATGAAAAACTGTTTTTT. Translating gives CASSFQQEPNEKLFF.

The sample holds one count of this clone. CDR3: CASSFARTGGVNEQYF. CDR3 nucleotides: TGTGCCAGCAGCTTCGCCAGGACAGGGGGCGTAAACGAGCAGTACTTC. This chain uses TRBV5-8 with TRBJ2-7; 11 bases map to TRBD1. CDR1 is SGHTS and CDR2 is YDEGEE in the germline V gene. The CDR3 runs to 16 residues. After removal of 2 bases from V and 5 bases from J, the junction contained 9 bases not matched to a gene. The full variable domain, in which reference TRBV5-8 and TRBJ2-7 provide the parts outside the CDR3, is EAGVTQSPTHLIKTRGQQATLRCSPISGHTSVYWYQQALGLGLQFLLWYDEGEERNRGNFPPRFSGRQFPNYSSELNVNALELEDSALYLCASSFARTGGVNEQYFGPGTRLTVT.

The J gene is TRBJ1-2, the V gene TRBV19, with unresolved D. Germline V gene sequence: CDR1 LNHDA, CDR2 SQIVND (reference sequence). Deletions cut 3 bases from V and 8 bases from J, with 16 bases between. The CDR3 totals 14 residues. As DNA, the CDR3 is TGTGCCAGTAGTATTTCCCCGGGAACAGTGGGCTACACCTTC. This encodes CASSISPGTVGYTF. The full variable domain, with the rest looked up from reference TRBV19 and TRBJ1-2, is DGGITQSPKYLFRKEGQNVTLSCEQNLNHDAMYWYRQDPGQGLRLIYYSQIVNDFQKGDIAEGYSVSREKKESFPLTVTSAQKNPTAFYLCASSISPGTVGYTFGSGTRLTVV.

This rearrangement joins TRBV7-2 to TRBJ2-1; 9 bases align to TRBD2. The CDR3 loop spans 16 amino acids. The V and J ends lost 4 bases and 9 bases, in that order; junction bases with no gene match: 13. Germline V CDR1 and CDR2: SGHTA, FQGNSA. This CDR3 reads CASSSPAQRGAVEQFF. The CDR3, as DNA: TGTGCCAGCAGCTCCCCCGCGCAGCGGGGGGCGGTTGAGCAGTTCTTC.